This TCR beta chain comes out of a study of blood T cell repertoires in COVID-19. Study-level background: Italy, Spain and the United States were the sources of the convalescent and acute COVID-19 samples. T cells, B-cell-depleted T cells, or PBMCs provided the cDNA or gDNA that served as material.

CDR3 size: 20 residues. After removal of 1 base from V and 5 bases from J, the junction contained 23 bases not matched to a gene. Germline assignment: CDR1 SGHRS and CDR2 YFSETQ. Patients from Seattle were sampled longitudinally, starting during active infection. As originally analysed: How many nucleated cells were present was estimated from reference gene primer amplification. The data were produced by immunoSEQ multiplex PCR, yet TCRdb's version contains in-frame clones alone and is incomplete. V and J calls and clone size are given by that table; D and trimming were obtained from the DNA. The sample has roughly 68,000 clones; roughly 88% are singletons. This clone was seen only once.

The V gene is TRBV5-1, the J gene TRBJ1-2; 7 bases agree with TRBD1. The sample comprised peripheral blood. The clonotype originates from an older woman with COVID-19, enrolled during active disease. CDR3 region: CASSLPVTDRRRKNPYGYTF. The DNA for the CDR3 is TGCGCCAGCAGCTTGCCCGTTACGGACAGGCGGCGGAAGAATCCATATGGCTACACCTTC.